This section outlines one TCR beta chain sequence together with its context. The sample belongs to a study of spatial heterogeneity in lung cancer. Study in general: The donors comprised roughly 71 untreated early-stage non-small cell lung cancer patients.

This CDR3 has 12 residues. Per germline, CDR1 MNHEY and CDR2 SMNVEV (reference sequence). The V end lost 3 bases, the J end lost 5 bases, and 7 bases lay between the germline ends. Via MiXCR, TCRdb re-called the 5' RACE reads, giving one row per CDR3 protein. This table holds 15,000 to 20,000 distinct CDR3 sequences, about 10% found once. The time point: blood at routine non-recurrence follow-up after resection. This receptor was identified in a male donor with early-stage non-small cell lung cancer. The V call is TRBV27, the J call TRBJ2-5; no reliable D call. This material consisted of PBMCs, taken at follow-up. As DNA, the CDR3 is TGTGCCAGCAGTTTCGGTGGGGAGACCCAGTACTTC. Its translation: CASSFGGETQYF.